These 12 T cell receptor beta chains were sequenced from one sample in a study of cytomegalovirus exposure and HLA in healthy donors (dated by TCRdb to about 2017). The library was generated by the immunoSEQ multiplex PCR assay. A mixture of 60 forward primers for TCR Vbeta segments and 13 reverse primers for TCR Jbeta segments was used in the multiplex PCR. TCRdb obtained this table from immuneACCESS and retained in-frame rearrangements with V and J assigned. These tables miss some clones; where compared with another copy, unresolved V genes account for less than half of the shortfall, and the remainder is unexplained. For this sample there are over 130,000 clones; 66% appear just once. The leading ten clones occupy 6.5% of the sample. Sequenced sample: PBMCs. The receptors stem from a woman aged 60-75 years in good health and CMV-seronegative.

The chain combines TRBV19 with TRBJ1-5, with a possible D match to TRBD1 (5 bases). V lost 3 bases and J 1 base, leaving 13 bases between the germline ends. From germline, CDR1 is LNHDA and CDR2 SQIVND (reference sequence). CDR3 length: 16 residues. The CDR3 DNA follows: TGTGCCAGTAGTATCCAGGGATACCGGAGCAATCAGCCCCAGCATTTT. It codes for CASSIQGYRSNQPQHF. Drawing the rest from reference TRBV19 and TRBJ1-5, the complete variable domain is DGGITQSPKYLFRKEGQNVTLSCEQNLNHDAMYWYRQDPGQGLRLIYYSQIVNDFQKGDIAEGYSVSREKKESFPLTVTSAQKNPTAFYLCASSIQGYRSNQPQHFGDGTRLSIL.

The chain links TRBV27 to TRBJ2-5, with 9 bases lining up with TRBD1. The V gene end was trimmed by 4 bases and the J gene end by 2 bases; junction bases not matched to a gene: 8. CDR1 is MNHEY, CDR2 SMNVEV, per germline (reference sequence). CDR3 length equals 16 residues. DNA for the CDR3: TGTGCCAGCAGTTCACGAGGACAGGGGTATCAAGAGACCCAGTACTTC. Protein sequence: CASSSRGQGYQETQYF.

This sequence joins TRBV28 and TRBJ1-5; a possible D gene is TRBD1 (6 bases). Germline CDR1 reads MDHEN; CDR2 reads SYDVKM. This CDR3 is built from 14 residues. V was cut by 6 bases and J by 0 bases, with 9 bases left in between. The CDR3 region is CASRQGFSNQPQHF. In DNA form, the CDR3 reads TGTGCCAGCAGACAGGGTTTTAGCAATCAGCCCCAGCATTTT. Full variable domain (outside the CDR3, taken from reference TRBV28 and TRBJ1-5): DVKVTQSSRYLVKRTGEKVFLECVQDMDHENMFWYRQDPGLGLRLIYFSYDVKMKEKGDIPEGYSVSREKKERFSLILESASTNQTSMYLCASRQGFSNQPQHFGDGTRLSIL.

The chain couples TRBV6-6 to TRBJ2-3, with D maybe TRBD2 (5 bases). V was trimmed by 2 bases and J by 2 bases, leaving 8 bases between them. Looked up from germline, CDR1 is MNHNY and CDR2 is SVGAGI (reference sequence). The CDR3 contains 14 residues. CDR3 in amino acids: CASSYQRSTDTQYF. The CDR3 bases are TGTGCCAGCAGTTACCAGCGGTCCACAGATACGCAGTATTTT.

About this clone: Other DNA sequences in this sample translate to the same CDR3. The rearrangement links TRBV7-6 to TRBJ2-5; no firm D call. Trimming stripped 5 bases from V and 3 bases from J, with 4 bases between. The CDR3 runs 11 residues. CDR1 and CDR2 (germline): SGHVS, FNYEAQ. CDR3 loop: CASSPKETQYF. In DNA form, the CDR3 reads TGTGCCAGCAGCCCTAAAGAGACCCAGTACTTC.

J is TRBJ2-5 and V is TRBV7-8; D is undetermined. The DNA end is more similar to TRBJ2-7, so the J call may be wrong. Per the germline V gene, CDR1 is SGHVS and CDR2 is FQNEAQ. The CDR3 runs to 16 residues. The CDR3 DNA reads TGTGCCAGCAGTCCACGTACTCAGGCGAGCTCCTACGAGCAGTACTTC. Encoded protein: CASSPRTQASSYEQYF.

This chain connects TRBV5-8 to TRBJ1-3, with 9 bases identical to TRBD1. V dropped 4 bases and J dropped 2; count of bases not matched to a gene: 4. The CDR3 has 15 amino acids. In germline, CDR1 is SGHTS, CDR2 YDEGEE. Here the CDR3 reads CASSRRTGAGNTIYF. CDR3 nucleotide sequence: TGTGCCAGCAGCCGCCGGACAGGGGCTGGAAACACCATATATTTT.

CDR3 sequence reads: CASSLGIGSKADTQYF. The CDR3 nucleotides read TGTGCCAGCAGCTTAGGGATCGGGAGTAAGGCAGATACGCAGTATTTT. This rearrangement joins TRBV7-7 to TRBJ2-3; maybe TRBD2 (6 bases). The V gene lost 1 base and the J gene lost 4 bases, with 15 bases spanning the gap. Looked up from germline, CDR1 is SSHAT and CDR2 is FNYEAQ (reference sequence). CDR3 length equals 16 residues. Full variable domain (remainder filled in from reference TRBV7-7 and TRBJ2-3): GAGVSQSPRYKVTKRGQDVTLRCDPISSHATLYWYQQALGQGPEFLTYFNYEAQPDKSGLPSDRFSAERPEGSISTLTIQRTEQRDSAMYRCASSLGIGSKADTQYFGPGTRLTVL.

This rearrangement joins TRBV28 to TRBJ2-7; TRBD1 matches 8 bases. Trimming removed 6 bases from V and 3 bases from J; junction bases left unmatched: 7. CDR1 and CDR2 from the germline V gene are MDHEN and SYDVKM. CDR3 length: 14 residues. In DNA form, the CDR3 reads TGTGCCAGCAGCTTAGCAGGGGGCGTCTACGAGCAGTACTTC. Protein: CASSLAGGVYEQYF.

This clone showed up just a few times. This CDR3 reads CASTSGTVEETQYF. The CDR3 DNA is TGTGCCAGCACCTCCGGGACAGTTGAAGAGACCCAGTACTTC. V is TRBV6-5 and J is TRBJ2-5, with 7 bases lining up with TRBD1. The CDR3 is 14 amino acids. Trimming took 7 bases from V and 3 from J; bases not matched to a gene: 8. Germline CDR1 reads MNHEY; CDR2 reads SVGAGI.

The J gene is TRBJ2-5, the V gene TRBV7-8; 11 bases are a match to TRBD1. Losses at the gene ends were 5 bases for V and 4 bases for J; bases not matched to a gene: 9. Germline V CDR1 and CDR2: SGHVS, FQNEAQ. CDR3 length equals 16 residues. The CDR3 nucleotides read TGTGCCAGCAGCCCCGCTTCCGGGACAGGGGGAGAGACCCAGTACTTC. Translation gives CASSPASGTGGETQYF.

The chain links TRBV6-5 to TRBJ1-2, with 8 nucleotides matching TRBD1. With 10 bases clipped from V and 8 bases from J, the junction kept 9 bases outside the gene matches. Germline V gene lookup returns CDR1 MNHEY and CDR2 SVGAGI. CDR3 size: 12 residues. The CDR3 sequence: CATGQGPGGYTF. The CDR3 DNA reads TGTGCCACCGGACAGGGCCCGGGAGGCTACACCTTC.